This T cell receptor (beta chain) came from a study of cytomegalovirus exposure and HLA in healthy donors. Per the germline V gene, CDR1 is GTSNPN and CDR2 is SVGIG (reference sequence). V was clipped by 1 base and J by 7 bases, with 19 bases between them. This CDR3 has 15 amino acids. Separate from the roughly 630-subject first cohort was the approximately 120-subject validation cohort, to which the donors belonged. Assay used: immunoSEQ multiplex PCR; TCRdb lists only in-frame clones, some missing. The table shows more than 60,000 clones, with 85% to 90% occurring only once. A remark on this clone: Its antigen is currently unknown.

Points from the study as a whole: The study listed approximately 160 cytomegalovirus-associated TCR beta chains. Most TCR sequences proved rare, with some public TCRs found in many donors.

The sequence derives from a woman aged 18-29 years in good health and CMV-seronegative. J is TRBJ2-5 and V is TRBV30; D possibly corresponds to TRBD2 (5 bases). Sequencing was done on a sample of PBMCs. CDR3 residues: CAWSGTGLGPGTQYF. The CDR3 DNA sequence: TGTGCCTGGAGTGGAACGGGGTTAGGGCCAGGGACCCAGTACTTC.